This section outlines one T cell receptor (beta chain) sequence together with its context. In the authors' methods: Nucleated cell counts were estimated from reference gene primer amplification. Libraries were prepared by immunoSEQ multiplex PCR; TCRdb keeps only in-frame clonotypes and omits some of them. V and J calls and clone size follow that table, whereas D and trimming were derived from the DNA. This table has under 100,000 clones, roughly 80% appearing once. These data are taken from a study of blood T cell repertoires in COVID-19. Deletions cut 3 bases from V and 0 bases from J, with 9 bases between. CDR1 is ENHRY and CDR2 is SYGVKD in the germline V gene. The CDR3 consists of 15 residues.

This TCR was recovered from a man between 60 and 75 years old with COVID-19, enrolled during active disease. Specimen: peripheral blood. The chain uses TRBV10-3 and TRBJ2-1; D is uncertain. CDR3: CAISELLGSYNEQFF. The CDR3 DNA is TGTGCCATCAGTGAATTACTCGGCTCCTACAATGAGCAGTTCTTC.